This is a list of T cell receptor beta chains from one sample in a study of blood T cell repertoires in COVID-19. Clones were read by immunoSEQ multiplex PCR, and TCRdb kept only the in-frame ones, dropping some. Here the sample spans about 140,000 clones, 80% to 85% being singletons. The sequencing sample was made of peripheral blood. Source of these receptors: a woman at least 80 years old with acute or convalescent COVID-19. Each CDR3 is given with its conserved first and last residue. A D gene is named only where the DNA matches it firmly. Some rows mark clone size as missing; the rest say once, few, many or name a class of expanded clone.

-,-,TRBV2,TRBJ2-5,CASRDTGLETQYF,TGTGCCAGCAGGGACACAGGGTTAGAGACCCAGTACTTC
-,-,TRBV2,TRBJ1-3,CASSDGPRGGNTIYF,TGTGCCAGCAGCGACGGGCCTAGGGGAGGAAACACCATATATTTT
-,-,TRBV5-1,TRBJ2-5,CASSLQETQYF,TGCGCCAGCAGCCTCCAAGAGACCCAGTACTTC
TRBD1,-,TRBV7-9,TRBJ2-7,CASNLGDRGEQYF,TGTGCCAGCAACTTAGGGGACAGGGGCGAGCAGTACTTC
-,once,TRBV7-9,TRBJ2-1,CASSLVSRYNEQFF,TGTGCCAGCAGCTTGGTTAGCCGCTACAATGAGCAGTTCTTC
-,few,TRBV2,TRBJ2-7,CATTGSHYYEQYF,TGTGCCACCACAGGGTCCCATTACTACGAGCAGTACTTC
-,-,TRBV6-5,TRBJ1-5,CASSPRQGNQPQHF,TGTGCCAGCAGTCCGCGACAGGGCAATCAGCCCCAGCATTTT
-,-,TRBV19,TRBJ2-5,CASSTLGLEETQYF,TGTGCCAGTAGTACTTTGGGACTCGAAGAGACCCAGTACTTC
TRBD2,few,TRBV6-5,TRBJ2-7,CASRRGTSGKYEQYF,TGTGCCAGCAGGCGCGGGACTAGCGGGAAGTACGAGCAGTACTTC
-,-,TRBV21-1,TRBJ2-3,CASSSVGSTDTQYF,TGTGCCAGCAGCAGTGTCGGGAGCACAGATACGCAGTATTTT
TRBD1,-,TRBV28,TRBJ1-3,CASSPPDRPFSGNTIYF,TGTGCCAGCAGTCCCCCGGACAGGCCGTTCTCTGGAAACACCATATATTTT
-,-,TRBV19,TRBJ1-6,CASSTTGQDSPLHF,TGTGCCAGTAGTACCACAGGGCAGGATTCACCCCTCCACTTT
TRBD2,-,TRBV2,TRBJ2-7,CASSLSGRGYEQYF,TGTGCCAGCAGTCTTAGCGGGAGGGGATACGAGCAGTACTTC
-,-,TRBV7-9,TRBJ1-4,CASSPGTNEKLFF,TGTGCCAGCAGCCCAGGAACTAATGAAAAACTGTTTTTT
-,-,TRBV2,TRBJ1-5,CASARGGSRDQPQHF,TGTGCCAGCGCGCGAGGGGGAAGCAGGGATCAGCCCCAGCATTTT
-,-,TRBV27,TRBJ2-7,CASSLSHRVSYEQYF,TGTGCCAGCAGTTTATCGCACAGGGTGTCCTACGAGCAGTACTTC
TRBD1,once,TRBV9,TRBJ2-2,CASSAPRTGTRDGELFF,TGTGCCAGCAGCGCCCCTCGGACAGGGACAAGGGACGGGGAGCTGTTTTTT
-,-,TRBV3-1/TRBV3-2,TRBJ1-2,CASSPGQFYYGYTF,TGTGCCAGCAGCCCAGGCCAGTTCTACTATGGCTACACCTTC
-,-,TRBV20-1,TRBJ2-7,CSAISYEQYF,TGCAGTGCTATATCCTACGAGCAGTACTTC
-,-,TRBV7-9,TRBJ2-4,CASMGRQYF,TGTGCCAGCATGGGGAGACAGTACTTC
-,-,TRBV6-2/TRBV6-3,TRBJ1-5,CASSYSLRGMSNQPQHF,TGTGCCAGCAGTTACTCGTTACGAGGGATGAGCAATCAGCCCCAGCATTTT
TRBD1,-,TRBV5-1,TRBJ1-3,CASSLWGTDSGNTIYF,TGCGCCAGCAGCTTGTGGGGGACAGACTCTGGAAACACCATATATTTT